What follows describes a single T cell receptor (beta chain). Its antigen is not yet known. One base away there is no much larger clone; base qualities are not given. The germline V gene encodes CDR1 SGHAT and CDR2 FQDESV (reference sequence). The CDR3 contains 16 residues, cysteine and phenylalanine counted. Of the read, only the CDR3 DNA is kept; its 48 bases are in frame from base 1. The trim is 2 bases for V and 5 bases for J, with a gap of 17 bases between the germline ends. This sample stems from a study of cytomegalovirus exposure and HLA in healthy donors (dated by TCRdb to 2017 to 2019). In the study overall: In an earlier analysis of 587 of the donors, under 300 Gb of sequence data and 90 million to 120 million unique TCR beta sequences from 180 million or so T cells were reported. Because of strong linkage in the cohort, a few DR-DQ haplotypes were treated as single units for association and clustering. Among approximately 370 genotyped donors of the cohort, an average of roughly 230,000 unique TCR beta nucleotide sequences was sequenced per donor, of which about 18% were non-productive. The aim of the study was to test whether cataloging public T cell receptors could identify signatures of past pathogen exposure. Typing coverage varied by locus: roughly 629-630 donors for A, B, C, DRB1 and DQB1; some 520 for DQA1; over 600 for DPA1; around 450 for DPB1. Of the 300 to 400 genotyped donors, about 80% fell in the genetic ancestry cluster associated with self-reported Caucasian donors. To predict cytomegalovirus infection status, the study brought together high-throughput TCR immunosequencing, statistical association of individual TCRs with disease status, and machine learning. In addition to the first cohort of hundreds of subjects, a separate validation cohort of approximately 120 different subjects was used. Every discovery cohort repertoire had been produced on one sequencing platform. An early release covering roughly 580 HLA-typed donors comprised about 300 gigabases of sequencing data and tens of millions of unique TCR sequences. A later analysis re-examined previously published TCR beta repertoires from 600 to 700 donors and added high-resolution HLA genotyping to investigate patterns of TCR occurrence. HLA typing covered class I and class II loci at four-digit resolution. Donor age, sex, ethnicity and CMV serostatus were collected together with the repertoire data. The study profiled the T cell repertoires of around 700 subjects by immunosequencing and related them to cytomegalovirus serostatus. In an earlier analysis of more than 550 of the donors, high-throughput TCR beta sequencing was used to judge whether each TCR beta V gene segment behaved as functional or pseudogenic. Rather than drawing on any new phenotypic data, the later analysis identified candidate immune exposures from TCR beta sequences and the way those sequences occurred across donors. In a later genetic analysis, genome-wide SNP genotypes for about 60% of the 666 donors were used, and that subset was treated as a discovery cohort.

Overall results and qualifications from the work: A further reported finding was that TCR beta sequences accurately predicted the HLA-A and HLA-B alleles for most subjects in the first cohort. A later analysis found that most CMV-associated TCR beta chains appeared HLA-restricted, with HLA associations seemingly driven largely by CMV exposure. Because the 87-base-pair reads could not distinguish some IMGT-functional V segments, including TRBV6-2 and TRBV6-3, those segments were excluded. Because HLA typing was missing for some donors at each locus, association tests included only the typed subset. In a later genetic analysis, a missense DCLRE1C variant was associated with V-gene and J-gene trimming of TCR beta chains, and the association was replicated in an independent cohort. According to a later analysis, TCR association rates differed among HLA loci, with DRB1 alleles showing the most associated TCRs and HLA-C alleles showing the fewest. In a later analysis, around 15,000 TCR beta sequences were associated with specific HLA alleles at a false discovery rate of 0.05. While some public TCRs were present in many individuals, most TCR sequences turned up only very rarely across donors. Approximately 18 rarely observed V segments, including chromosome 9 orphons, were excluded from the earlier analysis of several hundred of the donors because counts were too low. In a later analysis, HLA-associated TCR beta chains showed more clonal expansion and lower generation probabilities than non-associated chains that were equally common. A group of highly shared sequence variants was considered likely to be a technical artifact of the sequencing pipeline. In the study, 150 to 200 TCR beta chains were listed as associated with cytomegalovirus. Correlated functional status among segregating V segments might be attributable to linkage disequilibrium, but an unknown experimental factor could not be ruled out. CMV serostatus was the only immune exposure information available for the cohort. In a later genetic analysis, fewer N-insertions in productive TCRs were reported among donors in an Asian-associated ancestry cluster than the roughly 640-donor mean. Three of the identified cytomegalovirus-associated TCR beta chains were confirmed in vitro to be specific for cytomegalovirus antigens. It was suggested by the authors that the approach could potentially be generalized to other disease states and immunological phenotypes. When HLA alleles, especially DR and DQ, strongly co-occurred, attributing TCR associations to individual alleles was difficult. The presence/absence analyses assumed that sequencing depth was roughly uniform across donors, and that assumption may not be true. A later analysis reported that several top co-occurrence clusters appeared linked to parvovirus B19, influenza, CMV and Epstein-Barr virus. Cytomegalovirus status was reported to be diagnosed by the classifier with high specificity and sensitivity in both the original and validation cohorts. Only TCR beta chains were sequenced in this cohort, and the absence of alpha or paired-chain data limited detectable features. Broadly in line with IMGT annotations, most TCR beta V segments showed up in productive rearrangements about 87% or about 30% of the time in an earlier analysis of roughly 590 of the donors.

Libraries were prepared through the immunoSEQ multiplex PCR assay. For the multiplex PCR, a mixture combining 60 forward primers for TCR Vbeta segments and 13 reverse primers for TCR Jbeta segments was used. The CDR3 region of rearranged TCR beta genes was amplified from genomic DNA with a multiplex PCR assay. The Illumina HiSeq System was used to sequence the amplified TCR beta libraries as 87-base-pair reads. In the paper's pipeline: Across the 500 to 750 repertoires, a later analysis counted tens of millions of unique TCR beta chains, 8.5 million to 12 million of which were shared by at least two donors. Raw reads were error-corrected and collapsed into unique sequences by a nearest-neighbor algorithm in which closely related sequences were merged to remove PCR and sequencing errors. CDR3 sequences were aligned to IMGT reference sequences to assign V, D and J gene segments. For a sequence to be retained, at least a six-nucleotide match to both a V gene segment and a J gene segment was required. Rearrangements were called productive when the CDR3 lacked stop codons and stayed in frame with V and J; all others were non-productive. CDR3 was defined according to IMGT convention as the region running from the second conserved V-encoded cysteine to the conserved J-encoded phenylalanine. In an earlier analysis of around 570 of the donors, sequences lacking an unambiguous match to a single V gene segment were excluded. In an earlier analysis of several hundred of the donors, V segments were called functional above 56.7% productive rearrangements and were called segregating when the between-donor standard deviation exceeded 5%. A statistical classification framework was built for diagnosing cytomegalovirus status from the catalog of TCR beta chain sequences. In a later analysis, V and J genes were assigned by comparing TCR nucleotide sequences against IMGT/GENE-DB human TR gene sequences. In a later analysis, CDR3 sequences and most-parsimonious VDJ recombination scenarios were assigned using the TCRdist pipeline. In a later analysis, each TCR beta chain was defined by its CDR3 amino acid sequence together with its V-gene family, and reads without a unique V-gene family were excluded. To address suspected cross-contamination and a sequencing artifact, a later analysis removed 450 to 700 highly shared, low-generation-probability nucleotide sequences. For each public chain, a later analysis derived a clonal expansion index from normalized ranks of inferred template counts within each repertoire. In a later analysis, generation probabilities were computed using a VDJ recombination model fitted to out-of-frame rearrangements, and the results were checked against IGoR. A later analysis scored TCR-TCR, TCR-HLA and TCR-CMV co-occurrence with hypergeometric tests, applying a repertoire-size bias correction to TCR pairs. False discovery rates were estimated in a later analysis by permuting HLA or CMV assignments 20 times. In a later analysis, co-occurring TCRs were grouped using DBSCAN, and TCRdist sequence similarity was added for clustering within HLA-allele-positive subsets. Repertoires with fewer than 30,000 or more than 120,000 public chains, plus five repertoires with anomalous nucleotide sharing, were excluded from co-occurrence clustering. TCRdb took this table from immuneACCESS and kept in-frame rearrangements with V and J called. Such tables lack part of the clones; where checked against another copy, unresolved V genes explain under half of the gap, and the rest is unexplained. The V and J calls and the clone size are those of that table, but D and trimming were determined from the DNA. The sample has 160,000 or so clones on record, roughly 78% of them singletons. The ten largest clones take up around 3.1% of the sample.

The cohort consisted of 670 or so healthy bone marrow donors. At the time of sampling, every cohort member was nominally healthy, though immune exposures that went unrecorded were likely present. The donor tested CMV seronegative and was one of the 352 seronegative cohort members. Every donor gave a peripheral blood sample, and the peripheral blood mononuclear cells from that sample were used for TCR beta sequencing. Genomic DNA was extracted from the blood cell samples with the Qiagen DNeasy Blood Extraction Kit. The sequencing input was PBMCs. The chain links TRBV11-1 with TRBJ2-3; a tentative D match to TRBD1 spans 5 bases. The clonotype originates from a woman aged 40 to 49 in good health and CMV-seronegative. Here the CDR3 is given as CASSLLGATLGDTQYF. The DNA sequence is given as TGTGCCAGCAGCTTATTAGGGGCGACCCTGGGAGATACGCAGTATTTT.